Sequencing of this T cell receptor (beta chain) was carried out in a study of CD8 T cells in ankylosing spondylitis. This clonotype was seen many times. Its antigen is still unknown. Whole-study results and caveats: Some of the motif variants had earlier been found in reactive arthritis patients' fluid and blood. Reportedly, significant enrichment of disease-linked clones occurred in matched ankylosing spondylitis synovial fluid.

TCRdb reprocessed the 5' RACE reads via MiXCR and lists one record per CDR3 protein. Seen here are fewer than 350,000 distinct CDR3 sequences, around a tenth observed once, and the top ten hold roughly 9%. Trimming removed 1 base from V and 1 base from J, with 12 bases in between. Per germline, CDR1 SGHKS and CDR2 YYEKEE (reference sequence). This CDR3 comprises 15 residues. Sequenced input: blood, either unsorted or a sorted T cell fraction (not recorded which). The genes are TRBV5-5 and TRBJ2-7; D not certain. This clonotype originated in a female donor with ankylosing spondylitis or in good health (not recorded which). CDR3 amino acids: CASSLSQSLSYEQYF. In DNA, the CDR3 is TGTGCCAGCAGCTTGTCGCAGTCTCTGTCCTACGAGCAGTACTTC.